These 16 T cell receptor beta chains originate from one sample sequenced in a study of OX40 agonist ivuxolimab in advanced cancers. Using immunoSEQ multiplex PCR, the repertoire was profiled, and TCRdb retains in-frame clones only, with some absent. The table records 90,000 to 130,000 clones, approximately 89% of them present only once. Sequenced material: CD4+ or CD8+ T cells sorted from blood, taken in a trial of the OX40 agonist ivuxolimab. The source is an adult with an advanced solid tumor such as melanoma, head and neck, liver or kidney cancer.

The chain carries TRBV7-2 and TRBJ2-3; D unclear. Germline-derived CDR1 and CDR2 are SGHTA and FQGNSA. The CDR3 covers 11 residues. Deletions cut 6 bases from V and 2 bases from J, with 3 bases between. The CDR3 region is CASRFTDTQYF. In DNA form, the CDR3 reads TGTGCCAGCAGGTTCACAGATACGCAGTATTTT. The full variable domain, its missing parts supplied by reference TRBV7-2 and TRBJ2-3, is GAGVSQSPSNKVTEKGKDVELRCDPISGHTALYWYRQSLGQGLEFLIYFQGNSAPDKSGLPSDRFSAERTGGSVSTLTIQRTQQEDSAVYLCASRFTDTQYFGPGTRLTVL.

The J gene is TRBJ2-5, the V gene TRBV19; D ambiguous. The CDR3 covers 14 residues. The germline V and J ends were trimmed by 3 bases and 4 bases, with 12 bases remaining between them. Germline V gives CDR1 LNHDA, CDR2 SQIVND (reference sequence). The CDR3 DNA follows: TGTGCCAGTAGTATGATGGGGATTGGAGAGACCCAGTACTTC. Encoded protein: CASSMMGIGETQYF.

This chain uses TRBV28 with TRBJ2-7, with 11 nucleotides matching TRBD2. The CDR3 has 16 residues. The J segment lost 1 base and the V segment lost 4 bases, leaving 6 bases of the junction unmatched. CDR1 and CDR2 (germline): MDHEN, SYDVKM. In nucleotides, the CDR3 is TGTGCCAGCAGTTCACCGGGACTAGCGGTATCCTACGAGCAGTACTTC. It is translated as CASSSPGLAVSYEQYF.

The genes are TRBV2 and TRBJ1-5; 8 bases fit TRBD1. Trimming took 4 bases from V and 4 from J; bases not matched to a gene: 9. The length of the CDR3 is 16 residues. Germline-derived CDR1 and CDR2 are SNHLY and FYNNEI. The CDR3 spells CASSGQGPFQNQPQHF. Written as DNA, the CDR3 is TGTGCCAGCAGTGGACAGGGGCCGTTCCAGAATCAGCCCCAGCATTTT. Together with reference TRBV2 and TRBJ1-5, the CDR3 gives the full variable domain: EPEVTQTPSHQVTQMGQEVILRCVPISNHLYFYWYRQILGQKVEFLVSFYNNEISEKSEIFDDQFSVERPDGSNFTLKIRSTKLEDSAMYFCASSGQGPFQNQPQHFGDGTRLSIL.

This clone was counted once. The CDR3 is CASSQGTSGEFGGANVLTF. In DNA, the CDR3 is TGCGCCAGCAGCCAAGGAACTAGCGGGGAATTTGGTGGGGCCAACGTCCTGACTTTC. The rearrangement uses TRBV4-1 and TRBJ2-6; 10 nucleotides align to TRBD2. J was trimmed by 3 bases and V by 1 base; bases with no gene match: 9. From germline, CDR1 is MGHRA and CDR2 YSYEKL. The CDR3 runs 19 residues.

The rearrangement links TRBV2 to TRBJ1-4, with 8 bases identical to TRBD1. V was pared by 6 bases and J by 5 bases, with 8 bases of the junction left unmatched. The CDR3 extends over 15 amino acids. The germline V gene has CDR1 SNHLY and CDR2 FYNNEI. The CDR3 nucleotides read TGTGCCAGCAGCGCGCGGACAGGGAGGAATGAAAAACTGTTTTTT. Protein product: CASSARTGRNEKLFF.

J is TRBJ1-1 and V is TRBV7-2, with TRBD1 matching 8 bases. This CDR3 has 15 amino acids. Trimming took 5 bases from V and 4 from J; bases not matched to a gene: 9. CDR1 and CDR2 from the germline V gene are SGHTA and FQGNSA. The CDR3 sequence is CASSSSGGRGTEAFF. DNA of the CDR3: TGTGCCAGCAGCAGTTCAGGGGGCCGGGGCACTGAAGCTTTCTTT.

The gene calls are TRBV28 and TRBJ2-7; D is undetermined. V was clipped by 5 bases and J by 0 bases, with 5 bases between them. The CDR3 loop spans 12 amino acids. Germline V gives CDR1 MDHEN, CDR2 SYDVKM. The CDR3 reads CASSILSYEQYF. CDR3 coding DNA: TGTGCCAGCAGTATACTCTCCTACGAGCAGTACTTC.

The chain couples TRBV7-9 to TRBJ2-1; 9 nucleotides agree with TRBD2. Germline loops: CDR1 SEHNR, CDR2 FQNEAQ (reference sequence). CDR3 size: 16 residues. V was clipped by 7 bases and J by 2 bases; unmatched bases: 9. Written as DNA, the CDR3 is TGTGCCAGCAACCAGAGGCTAGCGGGGACCTACAATGAGCAGTTCTTC. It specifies CASNQRLAGTYNEQFF.

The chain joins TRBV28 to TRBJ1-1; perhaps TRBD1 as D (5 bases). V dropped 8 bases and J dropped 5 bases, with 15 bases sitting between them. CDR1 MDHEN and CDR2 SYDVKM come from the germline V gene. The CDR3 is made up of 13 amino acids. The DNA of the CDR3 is TGTGCCAGCTCTGACAGCCTAAGAACTGAAGCTTTCTTT. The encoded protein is CASSDSLRTEAFF.

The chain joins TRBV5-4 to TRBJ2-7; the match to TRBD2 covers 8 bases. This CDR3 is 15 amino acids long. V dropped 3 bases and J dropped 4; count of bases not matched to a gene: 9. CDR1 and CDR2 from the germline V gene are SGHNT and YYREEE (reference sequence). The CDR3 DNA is TGTGCCAGCAGCTCTTTACCGGGACTAGAATACGAGCAGTACTTC. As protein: CASSSLPGLEYEQYF.

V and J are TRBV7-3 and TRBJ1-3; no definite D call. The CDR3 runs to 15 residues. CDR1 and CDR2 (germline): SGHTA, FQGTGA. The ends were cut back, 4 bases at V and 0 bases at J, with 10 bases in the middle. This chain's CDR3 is CASSSTPGSGNTIYF. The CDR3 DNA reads TGTGCCAGCAGCTCGACACCCGGCTCTGGAAACACCATATATTTT.

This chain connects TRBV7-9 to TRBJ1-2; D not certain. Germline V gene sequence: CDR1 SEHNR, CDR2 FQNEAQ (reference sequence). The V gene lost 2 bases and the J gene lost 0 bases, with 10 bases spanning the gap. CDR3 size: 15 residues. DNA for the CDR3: TGTGCCAGCAGCTTAAATCCCCTTTCTAACTATGGCTACACCTTC. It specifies CASSLNPLSNYGYTF.

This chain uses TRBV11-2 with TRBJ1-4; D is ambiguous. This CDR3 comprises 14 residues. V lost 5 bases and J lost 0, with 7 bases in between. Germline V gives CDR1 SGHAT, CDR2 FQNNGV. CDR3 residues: CASSHSTTNEKLFF. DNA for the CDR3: TGTGCCAGCAGCCACAGTACAACTAATGAAAAACTGTTTTTT.

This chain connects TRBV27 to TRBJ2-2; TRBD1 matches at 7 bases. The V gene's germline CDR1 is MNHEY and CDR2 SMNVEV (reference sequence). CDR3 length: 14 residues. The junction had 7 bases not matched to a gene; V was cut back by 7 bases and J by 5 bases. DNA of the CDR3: TGTGCCAGCACCTCCCAACAGGGGACCGGGGAGCTGTTTTTT. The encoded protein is CASTSQQGTGELFF.

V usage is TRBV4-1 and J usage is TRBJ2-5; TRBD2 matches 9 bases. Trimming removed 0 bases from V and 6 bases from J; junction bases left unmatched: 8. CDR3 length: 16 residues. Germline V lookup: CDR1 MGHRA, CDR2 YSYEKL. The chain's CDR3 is CASSQEEREVMKTQYF. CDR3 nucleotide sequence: TGCGCCAGCAGCCAAGAGGAGCGGGAGGTAATGAAGACCCAGTACTTC.